One sample yielded the 3 T cell receptor beta chains listed below, sequenced in a study of cytomegalovirus exposure and HLA in healthy donors (dated by TCRdb to the late 2010s). Libraries came from the immunoSEQ multiplex PCR assay. A mixture of 60 forward primers for TCR Vbeta segments and 13 reverse primers for TCR Jbeta segments was used in the multiplex PCR. Drawn from immuneACCESS, this table holds only the in-frame rearrangements with V and J called that TCRdb kept. Clones are partly lost; checked studies trace under half to an unresolved V gene and leave the rest unexplained. This sample comprises 140,000 to 150,000 clones, roughly 9.7% of them detected only once. The ten largest clones capture 1.8% of the sample. Sequencing was carried out using PBMCs. The receptors were sampled from a man aged 50-59 years in good health and CMV-seronegative.

This clone was detected only a few times. The rearrangement uses TRBV27 and TRBJ1-2; a possible D gene is TRBD1 (5 bases). Germline loops: CDR1 MNHEY, CDR2 SMNVEV (reference sequence). The CDR3 is 13 residues long. Trimming cost V 8 bases and J 7 bases, with 17 bases left between them. The CDR3 reads CASQGRGVGGYTF. CDR3 sequence (DNA): TGTGCCAGCCAGGGCCGGGGGGTTGGTGGCTACACCTTC.

This clone was picked up many times. J is TRBJ1-5 and V is TRBV5-6, with D possibly being TRBD1 (5 bases). The germline gives CDR1 SGHDT, CDR2 YYEEEE. This CDR3 spans 16 amino acids. V lost 2 bases to trimming and J lost 2 bases, with 14 bases between them. CDR3 sequence: CASSFYRPLGNQPQHF. The CDR3 DNA sequence: TGTGCCAGCAGCTTCTACAGGCCGTTAGGCAATCAGCCCCAGCATTTT.

The CDR3 coding sequence is TGCAGCGTTGAAGAAGGGGGGGGTGGTGAGCAGTTCTTC. This translates into CSVEEGGGGEQFF. This rearrangement joins TRBV29-1 to TRBJ2-1; D perhaps matches TRBD2 (7 bases). This CDR3 spans 13 amino acids. V was clipped by 0 bases and J by 9 bases, with 12 bases between them. Germline-derived CDR1 and CDR2 are SQVTM and ANQGSEA.